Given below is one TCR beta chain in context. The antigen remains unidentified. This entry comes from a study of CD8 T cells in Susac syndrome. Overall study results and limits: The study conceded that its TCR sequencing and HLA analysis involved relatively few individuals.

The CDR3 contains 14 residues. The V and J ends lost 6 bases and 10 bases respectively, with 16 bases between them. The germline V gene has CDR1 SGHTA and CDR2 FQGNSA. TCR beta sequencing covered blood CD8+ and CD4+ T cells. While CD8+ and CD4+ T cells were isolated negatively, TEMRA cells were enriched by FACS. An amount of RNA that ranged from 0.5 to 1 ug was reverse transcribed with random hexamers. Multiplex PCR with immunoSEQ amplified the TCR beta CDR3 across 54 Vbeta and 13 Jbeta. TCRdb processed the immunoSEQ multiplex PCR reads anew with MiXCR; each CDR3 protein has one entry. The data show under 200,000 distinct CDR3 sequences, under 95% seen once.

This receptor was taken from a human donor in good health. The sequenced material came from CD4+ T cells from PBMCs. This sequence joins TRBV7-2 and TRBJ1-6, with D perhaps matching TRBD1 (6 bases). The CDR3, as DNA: TGTGCCAGCAGACTAGACAGGAGAAAATCACCCCTCCACTTT. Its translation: CASRLDRRKSPLHF. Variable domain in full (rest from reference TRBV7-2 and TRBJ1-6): GAGVSQSPSNKVTEKGKDVELRCDPISGHTALYWYRQSLGQGLEFLIYFQGNSAPDKSGLPSDRFSAERTGGSVSTLTIQRTQQEDSAVYLCASRLDRRKSPLHFGNGTRLTVT.